This TCR beta chain was identified in a study of shared clonotypes between healthy human individuals (dated by TCRdb to about 2020). About the full investigation: The cohort comprised a couple of women and a few men aged 18 to 49 years. Per donor, three plates each were used for CD4 naive and CD4 memory, two for CD8 naive, and one for CD8 memory. Blood TCR repertoires of a handful of healthy adults were deeply sequenced to estimate repertoire size and the extent of clonotype sharing between individuals. To increase sequencing depth and limit assay-specific biases, TCR repertoire library preparation and sequencing were carried out by different laboratories using diverse techniques. Between about 0.8 and 9.5 billion PBMCs per donor were obtained by leukapheresis. What the authors observed across the whole study: Compared with non-shared clonotypes, clonotypes shared by all four sorted-subset donors had higher generation probabilities. Estimated clonotype richness was generally larger for naive than for memory subsets. Sampling was limited to blood, and TCR repertoires in tissue likely differ from TCR repertoires in blood. Roughly 5.2% of naive CD4, 3.5% of naive CD8, approximately 2% of memory CD4, and 0.35% to 0.4% of memory CD8 clonotypes were shared across several donors. Incomplete sequencing was indicated by rarefaction of sorted-subset datasets, despite the large sequencing depth. The genetic and exposure-history diversity represented was limited by the small number of donors. Based on pairwise subsampling, the degree of clonotype sharing among donors was expected to be affected by sequencing depth.

Using the deep immunoSEQ assay, multiplex PCR amplified TCR CDR3 regions from genomic DNA. Extracted genomic DNA from each cell subset was spread evenly across all wells of several immunoSEQ 96-well plates, with each plate serving as a replicate. For sorted subsets, around 0.2 ug of genomic DNA, equivalent to 30,000 or so T cell genomes, went into each replicate PCR. The purified libraries were quantified using a Qubit 3.0 fluorometer, sized with a Bioanalyzer 2100, and then quantified again using the KAPA Library Quantification kit. Every immunoSEQ 96-well plate was sequenced on a dedicated single-read 150-cycle Illumina NextSeq 550 flow cell. The paper's processing steps were these. Because the immunoSEQ output included only junctional sequences and no quality scores, the filtering could not be the same as the filtering used for full-length reads. To assign V/J genes and CDR3, sequences were annotated against IMGT germline references using PyIR, a Python wrapper for IgBLAST v1.9. Reads were removed for weak V/J assignments (E-value above 1e-6), missing CDR3, stop codons, out-of-frame junctions, or ambiguous translated residues. V3J clonotypes were defined by identical inferred V gene, J gene, and CDR3 amino acid sequence. The percentage overlap between two repertoires was calculated by dividing the number of shared unique clonotypes by the size of the smaller repertoire. Repertoire richness was assessed with RTK rarefaction, the Chao1 estimator, and Recon v2.1 estimates of unobserved clonotypes. Generation probabilities for all TCRbeta clonotypes obtained by the gDNA method from a few donors were computed using OLGA. Entries here come from immuneACCESS through TCRdb and include only in-frame sequences with V and J called. Some clones fail to appear in such tables; in the studies checked, an unresolved V gene covers under half of the shortfall, and the cause of the remainder is unknown. V and J calls plus clone size are reproduced from that table; the DNA served to infer D and trimming. The sample table contains millions of clones; only one count was recorded for about 92% of them. The ten largest account for around 0.15% of the sample.

Donors were healthy HIV-negative adults with no recently reported acute infections or vaccinations. Every donor was a Caucasian adult residing in Nashville, Tennessee, USA. CD4+ T cells were enriched by magnetic negative selection; naive cells were then positively selected on CD45RA, and the negative fraction formed the memory subset. Blood was collected by leukapheresis, and PBMCs were isolated by Ficoll-Histopaque density gradient centrifugation and then cryopreserved in liquid nitrogen vapor phase. Purity and quantity of every magnetically sorted T cell population were checked by analytical flow cytometry. Genomic DNA was isolated from each sorted fraction and quantified by UV absorbance on a Nanodrop 2000c. In the germline V gene, CDR1 corresponds to SNHLY and CDR2 to FYNNEI. V lost 7 bases and J lost 4 bases; the stretch between them is 11 bases long. The CDR3 spans 14 residues, from the cysteine through the phenylalanine. The kept DNA is CDR3 alone, 42 bases in frame from the first base.

A note on this clone: Its antigen is unknown. The record has no base qualities; no much larger clone is one base away.

This sequence was found in a man between 18 and 35 years old in good health. Sequencing was performed on naive CD4+ T cells sorted from blood. The intended sense of this specimen's cell subset or site label: CD45RA+ positively selected. Rearrangement joined TRBV2 to TRBJ2-6, with the D gene too uncertain to name. The CDR3 region has the sequence CASKADLGANVLTF. The DNA sequence is as follows: TGTGCCAGCAAGGCTGACCTCGGGGCCAACGTCCTGACTTTC. The CDR3, completed at both ends by the reference TRBV2 and TRBJ2-6 genes, gives the full variable domain EPEVTQTPSHQVTQMGQEVILRCVPISNHLYFYWYRQILGQKVEFLVSFYNNEISEKSEIFDDQFSVERPDGSNFTLKIRSTKLEDSAMYFCASKADLGANVLTFGAGSRLTVL.